A selection of T cell receptor beta chains follows, all from one sample in a study of cytomegalovirus exposure and HLA in healthy donors. Profiled with immunoSEQ multiplex PCR; TCRdb holds only in-frame clones, not every one. The table records more than 90,000 clones, approximately 70% of them present only once. Input material: PBMCs. These receptors all stem from a woman aged 30 to 39 in good health and CMV-seronegative. CDR3s include the opening cysteine and the closing phenylalanine or tryptophan. The order of the fields is V gene, D gene, J gene, clone size, CDR3 protein, CDR3 DNA. D genes are given only for firm matches. Some rows mark clone size as missing; the rest say once, few, many or name a class of expanded clone.

>TRBV2|TRBD1|TRBJ1-1|.
CASIRGGAGTEAFF
TGTGCCAGCATTAGAGGGGGCGCGGGGACTGAAGCTTTCTTT
>TRBV6-5|.|TRBJ2-7|.
CASTLGTSGHYEQYF
TGTGCCAGCACCCTCGGGACATCAGGGCACTACGAGCAGTACTTC
>TRBV15|TRBD2|TRBJ2-5|once
CATRSGRSQETQYF
TGTGCCACCAGGAGCGGGAGGTCCCAAGAGACCCAGTACTTC
>TRBV5-4|TRBD1|TRBJ2-7|.
CASSAQGDTRGDEQYF
TGTGCCAGCAGCGCCCAGGGGGACACCCGAGGGGACGAGCAGTACTTC
>TRBV6-5|TRBD2|TRBJ2-7|.
CASSYGLAGGYEQYF
TGTGCCAGCAGTTACGGACTAGCGGGAGGTTACGAGCAGTACTTC
>TRBV29-1|TRBD2|TRBJ2-3|.
CSAYGGEGIGADTQYF
TGCAGCGCCTATGGGGGGGAAGGTATCGGAGCAGATACGCAGTATTTT
>TRBV4-2|TRBD1|TRBJ1-2|once
CASSPVVDRDSGYTF
TGTGCCAGCAGCCCAGTAGTTGACAGGGATTCTGGCTACACCTTC
>TRBV7-9|.|TRBJ1-2|once
CASSLSDSNYGYTF
TGTGCCAGCAGCTTATCCGACAGCAACTATGGCTACACCTTC
>TRBV7-8|.|TRBJ2-7|.
CASSLTGYEQYF
TGTGCCAGCAGCTTAACGGGGTACGAGCAGTACTTC
>TRBV27|.|TRBJ2-5|few
CASRSQVIETQYF
TGTGCCAGCAGATCTCAGGTTATAGAGACCCAGTACTTC
>TRBV27|.|TRBJ2-2|.
CASLYTNTGELFF
TGTGCCAGCCTTTATACGAACACCGGGGAGCTGTTTTTT
>TRBV5-1|TRBD2|TRBJ2-1|.
CASSWGLAGGSGDEQFF
TGCGCCAGCAGCTGGGGACTAGCGGGAGGAAGTGGGGATGAGCAGTTCTTC
>TRBV4-3|.|TRBJ1-1|.
CASSQETGEAFF
TGCGCCAGCAGCCAAGAAACAGGGGAAGCTTTCTTT
>TRBV6-1|.|TRBJ1-1|.
CASSARGEPEAFF
TGTGCCAGCAGTGCCCGGGGAGAACCTGAAGCTTTCTTT
>TRBV7-8|TRBD1|TRBJ1-4|.
CASSLRQGPTNEKLFF
TGTGCCAGCAGCCTTAGACAGGGCCCAACTAATGAAAAACTGTTTTTT
>TRBV7-9|.|TRBJ1-2|.
CASSLRDGYTF
TGTGCCAGCAGCTTAAGAGATGGCTACACCTTC
>TRBV28|TRBD1|TRBJ1-3|.
CASSFDRGGGNTIYF
TGTGCCAGCAGTTTCGACAGGGGAGGCGGAAACACCATATATTTT
>TRBV6-5|TRBD2|TRBJ2-7|.
CASSYTAGGYEQYF
TGTGCCAGCAGTTACACGGCGGGAGGGTACGAGCAGTACTTC
>TRBV5-6|.|TRBJ2-1|.
CASSALGLRQNNEQFF
TGTGCCAGCAGCGCATTAGGATTGCGACAGAACAATGAGCAGTTCTTC
>TRBV13|.|TRBJ1-1|once
CASSLSQGEPQKAFF
TGTGCCAGCAGCTTAAGCCAGGGTGAGCCTCAAAAAGCTTTCTTT
>TRBV5-6|.|TRBJ1-2|.
CASSLETDSFYGYTF
TGTGCCAGCAGCTTGGAGACAGACTCCTTCTATGGCTACACCTTC
>TRBV5-1|.|TRBJ2-5|.
CASSSASEGETQYF
TGCGCCAGCAGCTCTGCGAGCGAGGGAGAGACCCAGTACTTC
>TRBV19|TRBD2|TRBJ2-5|.
CASSIGPDKGLAGETQYF
TGTGCCAGTAGTATAGGACCAGACAAAGGACTAGCGGGAGAGACCCAGTACTTC
>TRBV23-1|.|TRBJ2-6|.
CASSQPPGAGANVLTF
TGCGCCAGCAGTCAGCCTCCGGGTGCTGGGGCCAACGTCCTGACTTTC
>TRBV7-2|.|TRBJ2-5|.
CASSPRTVLQETQYF
TGTGCCAGCAGCCCCCGGACAGTTTTGCAAGAGACCCAGTACTTC
>TRBV25-1|.|TRBJ1-4|.
CASSETGGGIRGFRF
TGTGCCAGCAGTGAAACAGGCGGTGGGATTAGGGGATTCCGTTTT
>TRBV5-1|.|TRBJ2-5|.
CASSPTLGTAQETQYF
TGCGCCAGCAGCCCGACATTAGGGACTGCACAAGAGACCCAGTACTTC
>TRBV19|TRBD1|TRBJ2-3|.
CASSTTGTDTQYF
TGTGCCAGTAGTACGACAGGGACAGATACGCAGTATTTT
>TRBV27|.|TRBJ2-7|.
CASSLRHLYEQYF
TGTGCCAGCAGTTTAAGACATCTCTACGAGCAGTACTTC
>TRBV27|.|TRBJ1-2|.
CASSPAGIYGYTF
TGTGCCAGCAGTCCCGCAGGGATTTATGGCTACACCTTC
>TRBV12-5|TRBD1|TRBJ1-5|once
CASGPPQGQGFRQEDYSNQPQHF
TGTGCTAGTGGCCCCCCACAGGGACAGGGGTTCCGTCAAGAGGATTATAGCAATCAGCCCCAGCATTTT